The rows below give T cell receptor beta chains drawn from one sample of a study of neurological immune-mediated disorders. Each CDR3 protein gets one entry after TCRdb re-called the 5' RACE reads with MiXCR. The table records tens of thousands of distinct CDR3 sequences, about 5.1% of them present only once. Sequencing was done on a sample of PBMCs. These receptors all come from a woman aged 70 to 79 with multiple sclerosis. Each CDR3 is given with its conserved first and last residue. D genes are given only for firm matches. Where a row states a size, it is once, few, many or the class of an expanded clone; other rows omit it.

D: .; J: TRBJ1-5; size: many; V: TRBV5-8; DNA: TGTGCCAGCAGCTTGCAGGGACATAGCAATCAGCCCCAGCATTTT; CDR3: CASSLQGHSNQPQHF
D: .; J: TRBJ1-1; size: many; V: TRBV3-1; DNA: TGTGCCAGCAGCCCCCGAGGTATGAACACTGAAGCTTTCTTT; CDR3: CASSPRGMNTEAFF
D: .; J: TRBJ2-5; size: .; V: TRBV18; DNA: TGTGCCAGCGCCCTTGGGCATGAGGAGACCCAGTACTTC; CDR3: CASALGHEETQYF
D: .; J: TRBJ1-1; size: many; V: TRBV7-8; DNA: TGTGCCAGCAGCTTAGCTGGAGGCAGCTCCACTGAAGCTTTCTTT; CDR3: CASSLAGGSSTEAFF
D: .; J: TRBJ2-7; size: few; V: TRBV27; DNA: TGTGCCAGCAGTTTAGTCGGCCGCTCCTACGAGCAGTACTTC; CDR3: CASSLVGRSYEQYF
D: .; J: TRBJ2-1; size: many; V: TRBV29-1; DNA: TGCAGCGTAATAACCGGGACGGTGAATGAGCAGTTCTTC; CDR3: CSVITGTVNEQFF
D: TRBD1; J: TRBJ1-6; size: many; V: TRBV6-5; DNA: TGTGCCAGCAGTTACGGCGAACAGGGGGGGAATTCACCCCTCCACTTT; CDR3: CASSYGEQGGNSPLHF
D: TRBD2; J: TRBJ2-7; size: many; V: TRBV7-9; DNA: TGTGCCAGCAGCTTGACTAGCGGTGGGCAGTACTTC; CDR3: CASSLTSGGQYF
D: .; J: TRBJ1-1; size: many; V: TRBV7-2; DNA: TGTGCCAGCAGCTCAGCCTTTCGGGGACCCCCTTCCAGGAACACTGAAGCTTTCTTT; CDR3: CASSSAFRGPPSRNTEAFF
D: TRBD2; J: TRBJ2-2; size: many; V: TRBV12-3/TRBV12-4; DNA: TGTGCCAGCAGTTCACAATCGCGTAGCGGGAGGCTCGGCCACATGAACACCGGGGAGCTGTTTTTT; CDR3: CASSSQSRSGRLGHMNTGELFF
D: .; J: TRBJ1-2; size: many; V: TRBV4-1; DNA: TGCGCCAGCAGCCAAGATCAGTTTAACTATGGCTACACCTTC; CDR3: CASSQDQFNYGYTF
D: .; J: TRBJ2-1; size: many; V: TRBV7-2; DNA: TGTGCCAGCAGCTTAATGGGTGGGCGGGCAGCGGGGCAGTTCTTC; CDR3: CASSLMGGRAAGQFF
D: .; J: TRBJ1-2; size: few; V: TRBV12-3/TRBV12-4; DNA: TGTGCCAGCAGTTTAAGGCGGGGGGTTGGTGGCTACACCTTC; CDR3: CASSLRRGVGGYTF
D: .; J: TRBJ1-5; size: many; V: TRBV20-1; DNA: TGCAGTGCTACCCGGACAGCGAATCAGCCCCAGCATTTT; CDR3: CSATRTANQPQHF
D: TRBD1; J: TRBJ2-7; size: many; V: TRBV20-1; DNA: TGCAGTGCTAGGGTGAGGGACAGAGTTACCTACGAGCAGTACTTC; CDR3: CSARVRDRVTYEQYF
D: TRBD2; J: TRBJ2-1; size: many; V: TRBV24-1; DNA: TGTGCCACCAGTGATTCTACTAGCGGGAGGGTCCATGAGCAGTTCTTC; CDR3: CATSDSTSGRVHEQFF
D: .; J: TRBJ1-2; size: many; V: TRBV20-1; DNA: TGCAGTGCTAGAGTGCAATGGACAAACTATGGCTACACCTTC; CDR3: CSARVQWTNYGYTF
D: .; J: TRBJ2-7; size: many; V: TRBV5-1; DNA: TGCGCCAGCAGCTTGGGAGGAGGGGGCAACGAGCAGTACTTC; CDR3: CASSLGGGGNEQYF
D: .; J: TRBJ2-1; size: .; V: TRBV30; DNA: TGTGCCTGGAGTCCATCGGACCTGCAATTCAATGAGCAGTTCTTC; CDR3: CAWSPSDLQFNEQFF
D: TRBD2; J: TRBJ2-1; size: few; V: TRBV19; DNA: TGTGCCAGTAGTGCCGGGGGACTATACAATGAGCAGTTCTTC; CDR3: CASSAGGLYNEQFF
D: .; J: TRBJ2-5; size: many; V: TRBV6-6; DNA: TGTGCCAGCAGTTACGGGGGGTTGACAGAGACCCAGTACTTC; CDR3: CASSYGGLTETQYF
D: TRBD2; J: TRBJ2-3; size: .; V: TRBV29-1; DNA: TGCAGCGTACCTGAGCGGGAGGGCACAGATACGCAGTATTTT; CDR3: CSVPEREGTDTQYF
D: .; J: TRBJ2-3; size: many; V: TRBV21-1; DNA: TGTGCCAGCAGCAAAGCGCTGGCAGACTCTAGCACAGATACGCAGTATTTT; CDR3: CASSKALADSSTDTQYF
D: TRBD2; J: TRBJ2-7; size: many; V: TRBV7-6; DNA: TGTGCCAGCAGCTTTGGCCTAGCGGAGGAGTGGAACTACGAGCAGTACTTC; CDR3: CASSFGLAEEWNYEQYF
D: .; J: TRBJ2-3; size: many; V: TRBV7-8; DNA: TGTGCCAGCAGCTTAGATTCTAGGGGCGCCGGAGATACGCAGTATTTT; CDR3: CASSLDSRGAGDTQYF
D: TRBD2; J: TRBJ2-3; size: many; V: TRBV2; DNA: TGTGCCAGCAGTGTTGAGCGGGATTCAGATACGCAGTATTTT; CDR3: CASSVERDSDTQYF
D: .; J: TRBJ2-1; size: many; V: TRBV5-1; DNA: TGCGCCAGCTTCCCGAACGGGGGAAGCTCCTACAATGAGCAGTTCTTC; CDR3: CASFPNGGSSYNEQFF
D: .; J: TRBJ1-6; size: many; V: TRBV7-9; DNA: TGTGCCAGCAGCTTAGAGGCTAATTCACCCCTCCACTTT; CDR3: CASSLEANSPLHF
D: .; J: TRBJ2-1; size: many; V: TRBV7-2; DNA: TGTGCCAGCAGCTTCTTTCAGGGCAATGAGCAGTTCTTC; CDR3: CASSFFQGNEQFF
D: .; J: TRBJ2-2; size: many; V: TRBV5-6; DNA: TGTGCCAGCAGCTTGGTTCTAGCGTCGAACACCGGGGAGCTGTTTTTT; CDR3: CASSLVLASNTGELFF
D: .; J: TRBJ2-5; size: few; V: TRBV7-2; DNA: TGTGCCAGCAGTTACCGGAGCCTAGGAGAGACCCAGTACTTC; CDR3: CASSYRSLGETQYF
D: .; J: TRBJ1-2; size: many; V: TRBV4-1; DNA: TGCGCCAGCAGCCAAGATCTGTTTGGCTACACCTTC; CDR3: CASSQDLFGYTF
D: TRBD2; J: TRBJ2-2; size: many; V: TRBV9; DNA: TGTGCCAGCAGCCCCCGGACTAGCGGGGCGAACACCGGGGAGCTGTTTTTT; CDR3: CASSPRTSGANTGELFF
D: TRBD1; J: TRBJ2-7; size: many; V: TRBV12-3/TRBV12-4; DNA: TGTGCCAGCAGTTTACGGACAGGGTCTCCCTACGAGCAGTACTTC; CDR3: CASSLRTGSPYEQYF
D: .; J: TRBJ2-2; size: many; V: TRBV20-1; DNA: TGCAGTGCTAGAGCGAGGGGGGGAGCCACCGGGGAGCTGTTTTTT; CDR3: CSARARGGATGELFF
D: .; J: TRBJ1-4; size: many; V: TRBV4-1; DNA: TGCGCCAGCAGCTTCCGTCCCGCAACTAATGAAAAACTGTTTTTT; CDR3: CASSFRPATNEKLFF
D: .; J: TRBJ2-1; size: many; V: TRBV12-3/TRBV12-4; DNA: TGTGCCAGCAGTTTCGCCGTATACAATGAGCAGTTCTTC; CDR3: CASSFAVYNEQFF
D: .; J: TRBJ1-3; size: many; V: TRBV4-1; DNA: TGCGCCAGCAGCCAAGACGCAGGTTTATCGTATGGAAACACCATATATTTT; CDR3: CASSQDAGLSYGNTIYF
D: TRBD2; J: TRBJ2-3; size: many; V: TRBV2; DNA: TGTGCCAGCAGTAGCGGGAGGGCCGGTGATACGCAGTATTTT; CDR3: CASSSGRAGDTQYF
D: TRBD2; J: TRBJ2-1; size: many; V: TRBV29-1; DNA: TGCAGCATTGACTACGGGAGGGCCAGGAATGAGCAGTTCTTC; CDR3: CSIDYGRARNEQFF
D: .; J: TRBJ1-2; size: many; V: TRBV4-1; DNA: TGCGCCAGCAGCCAAACCAATCGAGGCTACACCTTC; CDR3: CASSQTNRGYTF
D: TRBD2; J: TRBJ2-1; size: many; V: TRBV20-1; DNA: TGCAGTGCTAGAGATCTACGGCGGGAGAACAATGAGCAGTTCTTC; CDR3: CSARDLRRENNEQFF
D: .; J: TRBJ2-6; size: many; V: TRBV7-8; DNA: TGTGCCAGCAGCTTAATACGGTCAGGGGCCAACGTCCTGACTTTC; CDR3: CASSLIRSGANVLTF
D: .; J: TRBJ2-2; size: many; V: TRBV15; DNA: TGTGCCACCAGCCAAGCAGGGAACACCGGGGAGCTGTTTTTT; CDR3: CATSQAGNTGELFF
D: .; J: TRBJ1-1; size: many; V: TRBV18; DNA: TGTGCCAGCTCACCTAGTGAGACAGGGAACACTGAAGCTTTCTTT; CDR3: CASSPSETGNTEAFF
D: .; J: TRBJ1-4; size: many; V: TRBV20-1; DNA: TGCAGTGCTAGCGAGCGGCAGGCCGTCGAAAAACTGTTTTTT; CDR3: CSASERQAVEKLFF
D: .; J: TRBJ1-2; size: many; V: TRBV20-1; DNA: TGCAGTGCTCTGGGGCGCTATGGCTACACCTTC; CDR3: CSALGRYGYTF
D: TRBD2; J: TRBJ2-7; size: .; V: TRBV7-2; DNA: TGTGCCAGCAGCCCGGGACTAGCGGAGGCCTACGAGCAGTACTTC; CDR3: CASSPGLAEAYEQYF
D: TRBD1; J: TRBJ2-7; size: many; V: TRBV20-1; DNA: TGCAGTGCTAGACAGACAGGGACCTACGAGCAGTACTTC; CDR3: CSARQTGTYEQYF
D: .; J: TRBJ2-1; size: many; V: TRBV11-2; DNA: TGTGCCAGCAGCTTAGATTTAGGGAATGAGCAGTTCTTC; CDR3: CASSLDLGNEQFF
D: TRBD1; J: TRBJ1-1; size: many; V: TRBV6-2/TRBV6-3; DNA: TGTGCCAGCAGGGCACAGGGGTGGGACACTGAAGCTTTCTTT; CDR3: CASRAQGWDTEAFF
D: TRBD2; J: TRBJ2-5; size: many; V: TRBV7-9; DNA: TGTGCCAGCAGCTTAGCGGGACTAGCGGGAGTAAAACAAGAGACCCAGTACTTC; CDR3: CASSLAGLAGVKQETQYF
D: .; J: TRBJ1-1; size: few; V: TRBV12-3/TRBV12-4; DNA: TGTGCCAGCAGTTTTCAGGGCGGGGGAAAGGATGAAGCTTTCTTT; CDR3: CASSFQGGGKDEAFF
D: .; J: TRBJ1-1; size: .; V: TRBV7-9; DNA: TGTGCCAGCAGCCCCCCCAGCGGGAACACTGAAGCTTTCTTT; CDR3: CASSPPSGNTEAFF
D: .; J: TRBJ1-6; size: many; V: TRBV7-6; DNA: TGTGCCAGCAGCCCAGACAGCCTAAATAATTCACCCCTCCACTTT; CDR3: CASSPDSLNNSPLHF
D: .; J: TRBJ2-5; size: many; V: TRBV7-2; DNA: TGTGCCAGCAGCTTTACAGACAGAAAAGAGACCCAGTACTTC; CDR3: CASSFTDRKETQYF